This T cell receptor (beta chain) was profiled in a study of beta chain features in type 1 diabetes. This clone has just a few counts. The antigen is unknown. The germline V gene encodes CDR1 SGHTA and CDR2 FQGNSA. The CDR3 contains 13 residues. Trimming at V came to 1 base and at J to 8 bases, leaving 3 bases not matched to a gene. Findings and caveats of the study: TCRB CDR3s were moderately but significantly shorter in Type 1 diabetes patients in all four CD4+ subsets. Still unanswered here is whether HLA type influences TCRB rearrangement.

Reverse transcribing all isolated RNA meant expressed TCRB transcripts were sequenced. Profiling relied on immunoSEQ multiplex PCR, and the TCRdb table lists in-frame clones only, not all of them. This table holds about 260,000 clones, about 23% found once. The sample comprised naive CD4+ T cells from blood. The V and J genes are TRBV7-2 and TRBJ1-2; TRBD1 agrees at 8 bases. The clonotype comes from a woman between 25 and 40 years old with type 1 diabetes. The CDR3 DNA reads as TGTGCCAGCAGCTTAGGGACAGGGTTGGGCTACACCTTC. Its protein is CASSLGTGLGYTF.